The subject of this entry is one T cell receptor (beta chain). The clone's antigen remains unknown. It has no much larger one-base neighbor in the sample; base qualities were not kept. Between the V and J ends, shortened by 2 bases and 3 bases respectively, the junction contains 14 bases. The CDR1 and CDR2 encoded by the germline V gene (reference sequence) are LNHDA and SQIVND. Spanning cysteine to phenylalanine, the CDR3 consists of 16 amino acids. This entry keeps only the CDR3 DNA: 48 bases, framed from base 1. The receptor library was made with the immunoSEQ multiplex PCR assay. Here the immuneACCESS table is served through TCRdb, limited to in-frame sequences with V and J called. Missing clones are a known gap in these copies; in checked studies unresolved V genes cover under half, and the rest lacks a known reason. Across this sample there are roughly 62,000 clones, with roughly nine tenths seen only once. The top ten hold around 5.1% of the sample.

The data originate from a study of technical replicates of blood from several donors (dated by TCRdb to 2016 to 2017). In this chain, TRBV19 is recombined with TRBJ1-5; tentative D gene TRBD1, with 5 bases matching. The sample comprised PBMCs. The source is a human donor in good health. Some clones in this sample may be carry-over from other donors' samples. This receptor carries the CDR3 CASSIWGEGDNQPQHF. The nucleotide sequence reads TGTGCCAGTAGTATATGGGGGGAAGGAGACAATCAGCCCCAGCATTTT.